This T cell receptor (beta chain) originates from a study of T cell repertoires in cytomegalovirus infection. Worth noting for this clonotype: The target antigen is unknown.

In TCRdb, the reads were re-called with MiXCR into one record per CDR3 protein. The data show around 770,000 distinct CDR3 sequences, roughly 28% seen once. Germline V gene sequence: CDR1 LNHDA, CDR2 SQIVND (reference sequence). The CDR3 has 14 amino acids. After removal of 7 bases from V and 1 base from J, the junction contained 3 bases not matched to a gene. This TCR came from a human donor in good health (CMV status not recorded). Some clones in this sample may be carry-over from other donors' samples. The chain employs TRBV19 and TRBJ2-3; TRBD1 aligns across 9 bases. Sequencing was performed on cultured CD8+ T cells from PBMCs, taken from culture after CMV antigen stimulation. The DNA for the CDR3 is TGTGCCAGTATGGACAGGGGCCGCACAGATACGCAGTATTTT. It encodes CASMDRGRTDTQYF.